The 5 T cell receptor beta chains listed next were all sequenced from one sample in a study of OX40 agonist ivuxolimab in advanced cancers. Clones were read by immunoSEQ multiplex PCR, and TCRdb kept only the in-frame ones, dropping some. The sample yields some 19,000 clones, roughly 79% seen once. Specimen: CD4+ or CD8+ T cells sorted from blood, collected in a trial of the OX40 agonist ivuxolimab. The receptors shown here come from an adult with an advanced solid tumor such as melanoma, head and neck, liver or kidney cancer.

The chain is built from TRBV28 and TRBJ1-3; maybe TRBD1 (5 bases). Germline loops: CDR1 MDHEN, CDR2 SYDVKM. V lost 1 base and J 4 bases, leaving 8 bases between the germline ends. The CDR3 sequence is 14 residues long. CDR3 region: CASSLSGGGNTIYF. In DNA form, the CDR3 reads TGTGCCAGCAGTTTATCGGGGGGGGGAAACACCATATATTTT.

The V call is TRBV7-9, the J call TRBJ2-1, with TRBD2 matching over 7 bases. Germline values: CDR1 SEHNR, CDR2 FQNEAQ (reference sequence). The CDR3 is 13 amino acids. V lost 5 bases, J lost 5 bases, and 3 bases stayed unmatched. For the CDR3, the DNA is TGTGCCAGCAGCGGGGACTACAACAATGAGCAGTTCTTC. Residues: CASSGDYNNEQFF.

The chain employs TRBV27 and TRBJ2-7; TRBD1 matches at 7 bases. Germline CDR1 and CDR2: MNHEY and SMNVEV (reference sequence). The CDR3 consists of 15 residues. The trim removed 0 bases at V and 7 bases at J, leaving 9 bases unmatched. The CDR3 protein is CASSLSPTGSGEQYF. The CDR3, as DNA: TGTGCCAGCAGTTTATCTCCGACAGGGTCGGGGGAGCAGTACTTC.

V usage is TRBV5-1 and J usage is TRBJ2-1; TRBD1 or TRBD2 may be the D gene (5 bases each). Germline CDR1 is SGHRS and CDR2 is YFSETQ. This CDR3 is built from 15 residues. The germline V and J ends were trimmed by 6 bases and 0 bases, with 13 bases remaining between them. The CDR3: CASNPGRSSYNEQFF. Written as DNA, the CDR3 is TGCGCCAGCAACCCAGGGAGAAGCTCCTACAATGAGCAGTTCTTC. The whole variable domain, filled in from reference TRBV5-1 and TRBJ2-1, reads KAGVTQTPRYLIKTRGQQVTLSCSPISGHRSVSWYQQTPGQGLQFLFEYFSETQRNKGNFPGRFSGRQFSNSRSEMNVSTLELGDSALYLCASNPGRSSYNEQFFGPGTRLTVL.

The chain combines TRBV5-6 with TRBJ1-2; TRBD1 matches at 9 bases. J gave up 4 bases and V 0 bases, and 13 bases lay outside the gene matches. Looked up from germline, CDR1 is SGHDT and CDR2 is YYEEEE. The CDR3 is made up of 18 amino acids. This CDR3 is CASSLAGTGGGRVYGYTF. CDR3 DNA sequence: TGTGCCAGCAGCTTGGCCGGCACAGGGGGCGGGAGGGTCTATGGCTACACCTTC.